Included here is one T cell receptor (beta chain) sequence, with context. These data belong to a study of blood T cell repertoires in COVID-19. Study information: There were acute and convalescent COVID-19 samples, and they came from the United States, Italy and Spain. PBMCs, B-cell-depleted T cells, or T cells provided the cDNA or gDNA that made up the material.

In the study's own analysis: The authors estimated nucleated cell counts from reference gene primer amplification. Clones were sequenced by immunoSEQ multiplex PCR, and TCRdb holds only the in-frame ones, with some missing. The V and J calls and clone size were taken over from that table, and D and trimming were inferred from the DNA. Here the sample spans tens of thousands of clones, 80% being singletons. The germline V and J ends were trimmed by 1 base and 0 bases, with 7 bases remaining between them. Per the germline V gene, CDR1 is MNHEY and CDR2 is SVGAGI. The CDR3 sequence is 16 residues long. This clonotype was sampled from a woman at least 80 years old with acute or convalescent COVID-19. The chain carries TRBV6-5 and TRBJ1-6; a possible D gene is TRBD1 (5 bases). The sequenced sample consisted of peripheral blood. DNA for the CDR3: TGTGCCAGCAGTTACTTGGGGGGCTCCTATAATTCACCCCTCCACTTT. Protein: CASSYLGGSYNSPLHF.